This T cell receptor beta chain was obtained from a study of shared clonotypes between healthy human individuals. Study overall: Donors had three CD4 naive, three CD4 memory, two CD8 naive and one CD8 memory plate apiece. General observations from the study: The study found lower generation probabilities in non-shared clonotypes than in those shared by all four donors. A generally larger estimated richness was seen in naive subsets than in memory subsets. Genetic and exposure-history diversity was limited by the small donor number.

The table came from immunoSEQ multiplex PCR; TCRdb's copy has only in-frame clones and leaves some out. The table lists roughly 2.1 million clones, just over 90% of them singletons. A remark on this clone: Its cognate antigen is unknown.

Trimming pared 7 bases from V and 14 bases from J, leaving 11 bases between. CDR1 LNHDA and CDR2 SQIVND come from the germline V gene (reference sequence). There are 9 residues in the CDR3. Positive CCR7 selection of CD45RO-negative cells yielded the naive CD8 cells, and terminally differentiated effector memory CD45RA+ cells were excluded. The TCR originated in a man between 18 and 35 years old in good health. Some clones in this sample may be carry-over from other donors' samples. The V and J genes are TRBV19 and TRBJ1-2; TRBD1 might be the D (6 bases). Sequencing input: naive CD8+ T cells from PBMCs. CDR3 region: CASMGGRTF. The DNA for the CDR3 is TGTGCCAGTATGGGGGGCCGGACCTTC.